The present T cell receptor (beta chain) was sequenced within a study of PD-L1 blockade in urothelial cancer. This clone was detected only a few times. Trimming took off 7 bases at V and 3 bases at J, with 18 bases between the two ends. The length of the CDR3 is 15 residues. The V gene's germline CDR1 is LNHDA and CDR2 SQIVND (reference sequence). Libraries were prepared by immunoSEQ multiplex PCR; TCRdb keeps only in-frame clonotypes and omits some of them. The table lists more than 60,000 clones, 88% of them singletons. Time point reported: peripheral blood 6 weeks after treatment start. Patients' urothelial carcinoma was locally advanced or metastatic.

The chain carries TRBV19 and TRBJ1-2; a weak D match, TRBD1 (5 bases). This receptor was identified in a man aged 55 to 70 with urothelial cancer. Sequenced here: PBMCs, sampled around atezolizumab (anti-PD-L1) treatment. CDR3 DNA: TGTGCCAGTACCCACCGGGGAGGGGTTCACTATGGCTACACCTTC. It encodes CASTHRGGVHYGYTF.